The clone carrying this T cell receptor beta chain was observed a single time. This sample stems from a study of TIL therapy for anti-PD-1-resistant metastatic lung cancer. At the level of the study: Most patients had lung adenocarcinoma; a handful of tumors were EGFR-mutant, two ALK-rearranged; half smoked currently or formerly.

The immunoSEQ assay was v3. Profiling relied on immunoSEQ multiplex PCR, and the TCRdb table lists in-frame clones only, not all of them. The sample consists of under 8,000 clones, around three fifths of them appearing once. Time point given: pre-treatment sample, taken before nivolumab and TIL therapy. Tumor tissue came from excised metastases, mostly pleural nodules or supraclavicular lymph nodes. This TCR was sampled from a person aged 25-85 years with non-small cell lung cancer. The sequences come from tumor tissue, collected at baseline.

CDR3 loop: CASTKPGGPSYGYTF. CDR3 in DNA: TGTGCCAGCACCAAACCCGGGGGGCCTTCCTATGGCTACACCTTC. The chain combines TRBV5-6 with TRBJ1-2; D might be TRBD1 (6 bases). Trimming took off 6 bases at V and 4 bases at J, with 19 bases between the two ends. This CDR3 spans 15 amino acids. Germline V gene data show CDR1 as SGHDT and CDR2 as YYEEEE.